The 30 T cell receptor beta chains below come from one sample, sequenced in a study of CD8 T cells in Susac syndrome. The RNA input was about 0.5 to 1 ug, and it was reverse transcribed with random hexamers. MiXCR, run by TCRdb on the immunoSEQ multiplex PCR reads, gives a single entry per CDR3 protein. The table has some 170,000 distinct CDR3 sequences, approximately 93% seen once. Sequenced sample: CD4+ T cells from PBMCs. The origin of the receptors is a human donor with multiple sclerosis.

The V and J genes are TRBV2 and TRBJ2-1; TRBD2 matches at 10 bases. The CDR3 is 10 residues long. The V and J ends lost 9 bases and 15 bases, in that order; junction bases with no gene match: 5. In germline, CDR1 is SNHLY, CDR2 FYNNEI. For the CDR3, the DNA is TGTGCCAGTGAAGGACTAGCGGCGTTCTTC. This encodes CASEGLAAFF. Filled out from reference TRBV2 and TRBJ2-1, the complete variable domain reads EPEVTQTPSHQVTQMGQEVILRCVPISNHLYFYWYRQILGQKVEFLVSFYNNEISEKSEIFDDQFSVERPDGSNFTLKIRSTKLEDSAMYFCASEGLAAFFGPGTRLTVL.

V gene TRBV2 combines with J gene TRBJ1-4, with 7 bases that match TRBD1. The length of the CDR3 is 14 residues. Germline trimming cut 5 bases from V and 8 bases from J; bases unmatched to any gene: 8. The V gene's germline CDR1 is SNHLY and CDR2 FYNNEI. Here the CDR3 DNA reads TGTGCCAGCAGTAAAACAGGGGAAGGAGAAAAACTGTTTTTT. Translating it yields CASSKTGEGEKLFF. The complete variable domain, with remaining parts taken from reference TRBV2 and TRBJ1-4, reads EPEVTQTPSHQVTQMGQEVILRCVPISNHLYFYWYRQILGQKVEFLVSFYNNEISEKSEIFDDQFSVERPDGSNFTLKIRSTKLEDSAMYFCASSKTGEGEKLFFGSGTQLSVL.

The chain carries TRBV15 and TRBJ1-5, with D unclear. The CDR3 is 12 amino acids. CDR1 and CDR2 (germline): LNHNV, YYDKDF (reference sequence). V lost 2 bases and J lost 4, with 3 bases in between. CDR3 region: CATSRQNQPQHF. Here the CDR3 DNA reads TGTGCCACCAGCAGACAGAATCAGCCCCAGCATTTT.

The rearrangement links TRBV20-1 to TRBJ2-5; D gene ambiguous. Trimming left V 3 bases short and J 1 base short, with 12 bases between. The CDR3 is 14 residues long. The germline V gene encodes CDR1 DFQATT and CDR2 SNEGSKA (reference sequence). This chain's CDR3 is CSAREGRTQETQYF. Written as DNA, the CDR3 is TGCAGTGCTAGGGAAGGACGGACCCAAGAGACCCAGTACTTC.

V and J are TRBV6-1 and TRBJ1-5; D ambiguous. Germline V lookup: CDR1 MNHNS, CDR2 SASEGT. With 4 bases removed from V and 0 bases from J, the gap between germline ends came to 7 bases. The CDR3 runs 14 residues. The CDR3 coding sequence is TGTGCCAGCAGTGCTGACCGTAGCAATCAGCCCCAGCATTTT. It is translated as CASSADRSNQPQHF.

The CDR3 sequence: CASSAQEGYTF. The CDR3 coding sequence is TGTGCCAGCAGCGCGCAGGAGGGCTACACCTTC. The chain uses TRBV4-2 and TRBJ1-2; no reliable D call. Germline loops: CDR1 LGHNA, CDR2 YNFKEQ. Trimming removed 5 bases from V and 8 bases from J, with 9 bases in between. The CDR3 runs to 11 residues.

The CDR3 loop reads CSGPWTSGREGSTDTQYF. CDR3 bases: TGCAGCGGCCCCTGGACTAGCGGGAGAGAGGGTAGCACAGATACGCAGTATTTT. The chain joins TRBV29-1 to TRBJ2-3; TRBD2 aligns across 13 bases. Germline lookup yields CDR1 SQVTM and CDR2 ANQGSEA. There are 18 residues in the CDR3. Losses at the gene ends were 7 bases for V and 0 bases for J; bases not matched to a gene: 13.

The count of this clonotype is one. The V and J genes are TRBV3-1 and TRBJ2-3; D uncertain. V was clipped by 0 bases and J by 2 bases, with 9 bases between them. This CDR3 has 15 amino acids. CDR1 is LGHDT, CDR2 YNNKEL, per germline (reference sequence). The CDR3: CASSQDRQATDTQYF. The CDR3 DNA is TGTGCCAGCAGCCAAGACAGACAAGCCACAGATACGCAGTATTTT.

The chain recombines TRBV4-2 with TRBJ2-2, with a tentative D call TRBD2 (5 bases). The germline V gene has CDR1 LGHNA and CDR2 YNFKEQ. Trimming pared 1 base from V and 4 bases from J, leaving 13 bases between. The CDR3 is 16 amino acids. The CDR3 coding sequence is TGTGCCAGCAGCCAAGCCAGTAGAGAGGGCACCGGGGAGCTGTTTTTT. The encoded protein is CASSQASREGTGELFF.

This rearrangement joins TRBV18 to TRBJ2-7; possibly TRBD1 for D (6 bases). V gave up 6 bases and J gave up 4 bases, with 13 bases separating them. Germline V CDR1 and CDR2: KGHSH, LQKENI. This CDR3 region has 13 residues. The CDR3 DNA reads as TGTGCCAGCTCCCTGGGACATAATTACGAGCAGTACTTC. The encoded protein is CASSLGHNYEQYF. Using reference TRBV18 and TRBJ2-7 for the parts outside the CDR3, the full variable domain is NAGVMQNPRHLVRRRGQEARLRCSPMKGHSHVYWYRQLPEEGLKFMVYLQKENIIDESGMPKERFSAEFPKEGPSILRIQQVVRGDSAAYFCASSLGHNYEQYFGPGTRLTVT.

The V gene is TRBV2, the J gene TRBJ1-5; TRBD1 agrees at 7 bases. V was pared by 6 bases and J by 4 bases, with 9 bases of the junction left unmatched. This CDR3 contains 15 residues. Germline V gives CDR1 SNHLY, CDR2 FYNNEI. CDR3 bases: TGTGCCAGCAGGGGGGGGACAGCAGGGAATCAGCCCCAGCATTTT. Translated: CASRGGTAGNQPQHF.

The rearrangement joins TRBV1 to TRBJ2-1; TRBD1, the table's D call, was not compared with the DNA. TRBV1 constitutes a pseudogene. The CDR3 consists of 16 residues. CDR3 coding DNA: TGCACCAGCAGGCACAAGAGGGGGCAGGGGTACAATGAGCAGTTCTTC. This sequence encodes CTSRHKRGQGYNEQFF.

The V call is TRBV30, the J call TRBJ2-7; D not resolved. The CDR3 length is 12 residues. Germline V gives CDR1 GTSNPN, CDR2 SVGIG (reference sequence). Trimming removed 2 bases at V and 4 bases at J, with 9 bases between. CDR3: CAWSFNMYEQYF. CDR3 DNA: TGTGCCTGGAGTTTTAATATGTACGAGCAGTACTTC.

The V call is TRBV20-1, the J call TRBJ2-7, with 11 bases matching TRBD2. Germline CDR1 is DFQATT and CDR2 is SNEGSKA (reference sequence). V was pared by 0 bases and J by 5 bases, with 9 bases of the junction left unmatched. The CDR3 covers 16 residues. The CDR3 nucleotides read TGCAGTGCTAGAGATATTAATGGACTAGCGGGCAACGAGCAGTACTTC. Translation: CSARDINGLAGNEQYF.

Worth noting for this clonotype: At one of its ends the junction is not consistent with the germline gene, which may arise from a read error. The rearrangement uses TRBV7-8 and TRBJ2-5; D unclear. Germline loops: CDR1 SGHVS, CDR2 FQNEAQ. CDR3 length equals 14 residues. The CDR3, as DNA: TGTGCCAGCACCTTAGGGTCTCCAGAGGAGACCCAGTACTTC. It encodes CASTLGSPEETQYF. Filled out from reference TRBV7-8 and TRBJ2-5, the complete variable domain reads GAGVSQSPRYKVAKRGQDVALRCDPISGHVSLFWYQQALGQGPEFLTYFQNEAQLDKSGLPSDRFFAERPEGSVSTLKIQRTQQEDSAVYLCASTLGSPEETQYFGPGTRLLVL.

The rearrangement links TRBV3-1 to TRBJ1-5; D is ambiguous. V dropped 4 bases and J dropped 2 bases, with 15 bases sitting between them. Germline CDR1 is LGHDT and CDR2 is YNNKEL (reference sequence). The CDR3 is 16 amino acids. CDR3 nucleotides: TGTGCCAGCAGCCCGACTGGCGGGGATGGCAATCAGCCCCAGCATTTT. Translation gives CASSPTGGDGNQPQHF. The full variable domain, with the rest looked up from reference TRBV3-1 and TRBJ1-5, is DTAVSQTPKYLVTQMGNDKSIKCEQNLGHDTMYWYKQDSKKFLKIMFSYNNKELIINETVPNRFSPKSPDKAHLNLHINSLELGDSAVYFCASSPTGGDGNQPQHFGDGTRLSIL.

The chain recombines TRBV29-1 with TRBJ2-1; D ambiguous. Per germline, CDR1 SQVTM and CDR2 ANQGSEA. The length of the CDR3 is 11 residues. V lost 4 bases and J lost 7, with 8 bases in between. The CDR3 coding sequence is TGCAGCGTTGCAAGGGTGAATGAGCAGTTCTTC. Encoded protein: CSVARVNEQFF.

V gene TRBV11-2 combines with J gene TRBJ1-1; D uncertain. The ends were cut back, 5 bases at V and 4 bases at J, with 11 bases in the middle. The CDR3 has 13 residues. Germline loops: CDR1 SGHAT, CDR2 FQNNGV. The CDR3 loop reads CASSPNPGTEAFF. As DNA, the CDR3 is TGTGCCAGCAGCCCCAACCCGGGCACTGAAGCTTTCTTT.

The V and J genes are TRBV18 and TRBJ2-7; D ambiguous. The CDR3 runs 14 residues. The germline V and J ends were trimmed by 0 bases and 2 bases, with 8 bases remaining between them. Looked up from germline, CDR1 is KGHSH and CDR2 is LQKENI. The CDR3 nucleotides are TGTGCCAGCTCACCACCGGAACTCCCCTACGAGCAGTACTTC. Residues: CASSPPELPYEQYF.

The V and J genes are TRBV5-4 and TRBJ2-4, with D perhaps given as TRBD1 or TRBD2 (5 bases each). The germline CDR1 and CDR2 sequences are SGHNT and YYREEE (reference sequence). Trimming took 0 bases from V and 6 from J, leaving 13 bases between them. CDR3 size: 15 residues. CDR3 region: CASSLVGVGRNIQYF. The CDR3 DNA reads TGTGCCAGCAGCTTGGTGGGGGTCGGCAGAAACATTCAGTACTTC.

Only a few counts were recorded for this clonotype. This chain joins TRBV12-3 or TRBV12-4 and TRBJ2-7; D tentatively reads TRBD1 or TRBD2 (6 bases each). Trimming pared 7 bases from V and 4 bases from J, leaving 17 bases between. The CDR3 sequence is 14 residues long. The CDR3 loop reads CASTPTGGRYEQYF. Written as DNA, the CDR3 is TGTGCCAGCACCCCGACTGGGGGGCGGTACGAGCAGTACTTC.

This clonotype was observed a single time. The chain uses TRBV6-4 and TRBJ2-2; TRBD1 matches at 10 bases. Germline V gene data show CDR1 as MRHNA and CDR2 as SNTAGT. V lost 6 bases, J lost 4 bases, and 5 bases stayed unmatched. CDR3 length: 15 amino acids. The CDR3 DNA is TGTGCCAGCAGCCTCGGACAGGGGGGCACCGGGGAGCTGTTTTTT. Translated: CASSLGQGGTGELFF.

This clonotype has a single count. The V and J genes are TRBV7-9 and TRBJ2-7; perhaps TRBD1 as D (5 bases). Looked up from germline, CDR1 is SEHNR and CDR2 is FQNEAQ (reference sequence). Trimming removed 3 bases at V and 7 bases at J, with 13 bases between. The CDR3 is 13 amino acids. CDR3 amino acids: CASSFGGAIEQYF. The CDR3 region has the DNA TGTGCCAGCAGCTTTGGTGGGGCTATAGAGCAGTACTTC.

This clonotype was picked up one time. This sequence joins TRBV20-1 and TRBJ1-5; the match to TRBD1 covers 8 bases. Germline values: CDR1 DFQATT, CDR2 SNEGSKA (reference sequence). This CDR3 has 13 amino acids. After removal of 7 bases from V and 7 bases from J, the junction contained 9 bases not matched to a gene. CDR3 amino acids: CSVRTGYSQPQHF. The CDR3 nucleotides are TGCAGTGTCCGGACAGGGTATAGCCAGCCCCAGCATTTT.

The chain is built from TRBV7-2 and TRBJ2-2; TRBD1 matches 7 bases. This CDR3 has 14 amino acids. V was pared by 0 bases and J by 7 bases, with 2 bases of the junction left unmatched. CDR1 SGHTA and CDR2 FQGNSA come from the germline V gene. This CDR3 reads CASSLARGIGELFF. DNA of the CDR3: TGTGCCAGCAGCTTAGCCAGGGGGATCGGGGAGCTGTTTTTT.

This clonotype was observed a single time. The CDR3 bases are TGTGCCAGCAGTTACGGAGGACTAGCGGGAAATGAGCAGTTCTTC. Its translation: CASSYGGLAGNEQFF. The chain couples TRBV6-5 to TRBJ2-1; 12 positions agree with TRBD2. The V gene's germline CDR1 is MNHEY and CDR2 SVGAGI. Trimming at V came to 2 bases and at J to 7 bases, leaving 3 bases not matched to a gene. The CDR3 extends over 15 amino acids.

The chain joins TRBV5-4 to TRBJ2-6, with a weak D call TRBD2 (5 bases). Germline V gene data show CDR1 as SGHNT and CDR2 as YYREEE (reference sequence). CDR3 length: 15 residues. Trimming pared 1 base from V and 3 bases from J, leaving 8 bases between. The CDR3 sequence is CASSLPGFGANVLTF. CDR3 sequence (DNA): TGTGCCAGCAGCTTGCCGGGATTTGGGGCCAACGTCCTGACTTTC.

The CDR3 region has the DNA TGTGCCAGCAACGACAGGGGGACCTATGGCTACACCTTC. Protein: CASNDRGTYGYTF. The chain carries TRBV6-6 and TRBJ1-2; 9 positions agree with TRBD1. The CDR3 length is 13 residues. V lost 7 bases, J lost 4 bases, and 4 bases stayed unmatched. From germline, CDR1 is MNHNY and CDR2 SVGAGI (reference sequence).

The rearrangement links TRBV6-2 or TRBV6-3 to TRBJ2-1, with unresolved D. The CDR3 consists of 12 residues. V lost 6 bases and J 9 bases, leaving 12 bases between the germline ends. CDR1 and CDR2 (germline): MNHEY, SVGEGT. The CDR3 sequence: CASSRSYAEQFF. CDR3 DNA sequence: TGTGCCAGCAGCCGATCCTATGCTGAGCAGTTCTTC.

The J gene is TRBJ1-5, the V gene TRBV15; perhaps TRBD1 as D (6 bases). The CDR3 length is 15 residues. The ends were cut back, 3 bases at V and 2 bases at J, with 11 bases in the middle. CDR1 is LNHNV, CDR2 YYDKDF, per germline (reference sequence). CDR3 in DNA: TGTGCCACCAGCAGCAGGGGTTGGGGCAATCAGCCCCAGCATTTT. The encoded protein is CATSSRGWGNQPQHF.